This T cell receptor beta chain appears in the sequencing data of a study of T cell responses to AZD1222 COVID-19 vaccine. The study's findings and limits: There were vaccine-associated CD4 TCRs across spike, dominant at 160-218 and 743-854.

Clones were read by immunoSEQ multiplex PCR, and TCRdb kept only the in-frame ones, dropping some. The sample yields 95,000 to 150,000 clones, 85% to 90% seen once. The CDR3 sequence is 14 residues long. CDR1 is MNHEY and CDR2 is SVGEGT in the germline V gene. V lost 5 bases and J 3 bases, leaving 10 bases between the germline ends. In this sample, this clone turned up a few times. Its target is unknown. This specimen was peripheral blood, taken on day 0 of AZD1222 vaccination. This chain connects TRBV6-2 or TRBV6-3 to TRBJ2-2; tentative D call: TRBD1 (5 bases). This clonotype was obtained from an adult in good health. The CDR3 region is CASSKDTYTGELFF. The DNA of the CDR3 is TGTGCCAGCAGTAAGGACACCTACACCGGGGAGCTGTTTTTT.